This T cell receptor (beta chain) stems from a study of blood T cell repertoires in COVID-19 (dated by TCRdb to about 2020). Broadly, across the study: Collaborator samples came from the United States, Italy and Spain and covered acute and convalescent phases of COVID-19. Samples were obtained from the ongoing ImmuneRACE study (first 160 participants) and from 1,254 subjects provided by 6 global collaborators. Where HLA class I and class II types were available, the types were taken from metadata supplied by the sample provider, not from assay-based typing. Subjects who had been exposed to COVID-19, were actively infected with it, or had recovered from it provided the deeply sampled blood TCRbeta repertoires that made up the dataset. The prospective study material was composed of cDNA or gDNA derived from T cells, B-cell-depleted T cells, or PBMCs. Nearly every sample came with metadata listing a de-identified subject ID, COVID-19 status, age in years and sex. The repertoires were released in a freely available public database meant as a resource for research on the immune response to SARS-CoV-2.

The collaborating institutions used their own protocols to collect whole blood in K2EDTA tubes. Collaborator samples were shipped for TCRbeta analysis as frozen whole blood, isolated PBMCs, or DNA extracted from either sample type. This clone was picked up one time. Which antigen it targets is not known. Base qualities are missing; no much larger clone stands one base away. TCRbeta CDR3 regions were amplified from genomic DNA using the immunoSEQ Assay, a bias-controlled multiplex PCR. The published analysis was carried out like this. Within the assay, amplification of reference gene primers was used to estimate how many nucleated cells each sample contained. To quantify the absolute abundance of each unique TCRbeta CDR3 rearrangement, sequence reads were collapsed and filtered. Productive Simpson clonality was computed per sample as the square root of Simpson's diversity index over productive rearrangements. In its TCRdb copy, this immuneACCESS table keeps in-frame sequences only and misses some clones. Where compared with another copy, unresolved V genes explain less than half of these, and the others have no known cause. V and J calls and clone size follow that table, whereas D and trimming were derived from the DNA. The sample table holds 240,000 or so clones, of which around 80% were seen once. In total, the top ten clones hold approximately 3.5% of the sample.

The junction carries 8 bases between V and J, which are trimmed by 0 bases and 6 bases respectively. From cysteine to phenylalanine, the CDR3 is 12 amino acids long. Only CDR3 DNA remains: 36 bases, in frame from the first base. The germline V gene (reference sequence) sets CDR1 to GTSNPN and CDR2 to SVGIG. Results and caveats for the whole study, not just this receptor: The amount of clinical and demographic metadata varied by source and participant and was provided uncurated.

Sequenced input: peripheral blood. This sequence was found in a woman aged 18-29 years with acute or convalescent COVID-19. The chain is made from TRBV30 and TRBJ1-1, with TRBD1 as a weak D call on 6 bases. For the CDR3, the sequence is CAWSVGTPEAFF. The bases are TGTGCCTGGAGTGTCGGGACACCTGAAGCTTTCTTT.